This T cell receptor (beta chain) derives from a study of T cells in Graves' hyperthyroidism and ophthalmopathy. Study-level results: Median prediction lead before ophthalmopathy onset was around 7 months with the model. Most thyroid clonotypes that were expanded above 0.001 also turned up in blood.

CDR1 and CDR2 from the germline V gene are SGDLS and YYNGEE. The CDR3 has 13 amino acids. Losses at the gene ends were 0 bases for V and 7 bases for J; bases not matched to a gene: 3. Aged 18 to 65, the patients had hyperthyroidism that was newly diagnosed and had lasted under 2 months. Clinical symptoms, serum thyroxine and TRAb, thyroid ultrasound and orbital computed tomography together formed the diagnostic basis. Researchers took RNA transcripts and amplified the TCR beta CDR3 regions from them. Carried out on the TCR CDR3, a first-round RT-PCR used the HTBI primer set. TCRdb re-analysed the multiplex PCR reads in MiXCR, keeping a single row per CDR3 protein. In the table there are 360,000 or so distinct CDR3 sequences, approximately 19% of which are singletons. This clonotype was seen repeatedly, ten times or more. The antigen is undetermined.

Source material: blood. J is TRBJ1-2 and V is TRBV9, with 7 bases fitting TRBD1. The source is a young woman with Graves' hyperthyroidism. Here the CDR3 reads CASSVEGAIGYTF. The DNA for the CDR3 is TGTGCCAGCAGCGTAGAGGGGGCCATTGGCTACACCTTC.